This T cell receptor (beta chain) was obtained from a study of cytotoxic CD8 clonotypes in ibrutinib-treated CLL. Background on the study: Recorded responses included 24 partial and 2 complete; following median around 73 months, roughly 15 stayed remitted and roughly twelve progressed. The taking of response samples occurred after a median roughly 11 months of treatment, with a range of 6 to 36. Study-wide findings and caveats: The study found public clonotypes uncommon, contracting or stable on treatment.

Target depth was 1 in 200,000 to 1 in 1 million T cells, about 10x per clonotype. Repertoires were generated with immunoSEQ multiplex PCR, while TCRdb's copy carries only in-frame clones and drops some. In the table there are roughly 190,000 clones, around 72% of which are singletons. Germline CDR1 is SGHAT and CDR2 is FQNNGV. V lost 4 bases, J lost 6 bases, and 16 bases stayed unmatched. The CDR3 consists of 18 residues. With respect to this clone: Its antigen is not known.

Sequencing was performed on PBMCs, taken after 24 months of ibrutinib treatment. The rearrangement uses TRBV11-2 and TRBJ2-3; the match to TRBD2 covers 10 bases. The origin of this receptor is a human donor with chronic lymphocytic leukemia. In DNA form, the CDR3 reads TGTGCCAGCAGCTCTAGGGTTTATCTAGCGGGAGTTAAGGATACGCAGTATTTT. Protein product: CASSSRVYLAGVKDTQYF.